This T cell receptor beta chain emerged from a study of cytomegalovirus exposure and HLA in healthy donors. Whole-study results and caveats: Associated with cytomegalovirus, according to the listing, were around 160 TCR beta chains.

Of note for this clone: What it binds is unknown.

Germline CDR1 is LGHNA and CDR2 is YNFKEQ. Losses at the gene ends were 4 bases for V and 4 bases for J; bases not matched to a gene: 4. The CDR3 consists of 14 residues. 60 Vbeta and 13 Jbeta primers were used in PCR. Data came from immunoSEQ multiplex PCR; TCRdb stores just in-frame clones and leaves some out. The sample shows 130,000 to 150,000 clones, approximately 79% of them seen only once. This chain connects TRBV4-2 to TRBJ2-7; 10 bases agree with TRBD2. Sequenced: PBMCs. The TCR sequence derives from a woman under 40 in good health and CMV-seronegative. CDR3: CASSPSGSLYEQYF. CDR3 in DNA: TGTGCCAGCAGCCCTAGCGGGAGCTTGTACGAGCAGTACTTC.